Reported below is one TCR beta chain. Its matching antigen is unknown. These data are taken from a study of cytomegalovirus exposure and HLA in healthy donors. The study, taken as a whole, reports: Owing to their indistinguishability, certain V segments, notably TRBV6-2 and TRBV6-3, were excluded.

Germline CDR1 SGHTA, CDR2 FQGNSA. Trimming pared 4 bases from V and 2 bases from J, leaving 15 bases between. This CDR3 spans 16 amino acids. The PCR made use of 60 Vbeta and 13 Jbeta primers. The repertoire was sequenced with immunoSEQ multiplex PCR; TCRdb's copy has only in-frame clones and lacks some. The sample holds about 88,000 clones, over 80% seen once. Nominally healthy donors provided the samples, though records likely missed some immune exposures. This receptor was identified in a man between 18 and 35 years old in good health and CMV-seronegative. Material for sequencing was PBMCs. V is TRBV7-2 and J is TRBJ1-3; D ambiguous. CDR3 sequence: CASSSDRGSPGNTIYF. The CDR3 region has the DNA TGTGCCAGCAGCTCCGACCGGGGATCCCCTGGAAACACCATATATTTT.